This T cell receptor (beta chain) stems from a study of early T cells in non-severe SARS-CoV-2 infection. For the study at large: The authors sequenced bulk RNA from unsorted whole blood, leaving chains unpaired.

cDNA molecules, individually, were tagged with unique molecular identifiers. Using its own MiXCR run on the 5' RACE reads, TCRdb lists one record per CDR3 protein. The table lists 30,000 to 35,000 distinct CDR3 sequences, around 4.4% of them singletons. The CDR3 is made up of 15 amino acids. V shed 1 base and J shed 0 bases, with 10 bases lying between them. Germline values: CDR1 DFQATT, CDR2 SNEGSKA (reference sequence). This sequence originates from an adult who was a healthcare worker with PCR-confirmed SARS-CoV-2 infection or an uninfected control (not recorded which). The gene calls are TRBV20-1 and TRBJ2-1; possible D gene TRBD2, 6 bases. Sequenced: whole blood. The CDR3 DNA sequence: TGCAGTGCTAGAGCCCTAGCGACCTCCTACAATGAGCAGTTCTTC. Translated: CSARALATSYNEQFF.